This TCR beta chain was recovered during a study of blood T cell repertoires in COVID-19. As for the study in general: The United States, Italy and Spain provided the acute and convalescent COVID-19 samples.

Sequencing was performed with immunoSEQ multiplex PCR; in TCRdb, only in-frame clones are kept and a portion is missing. The sample lists around 400,000 clones; 80% to 90% were seen once. Germline trimming cut 2 bases from V and 7 bases from J; bases unmatched to any gene: 8. Per germline, CDR1 SGHKS and CDR2 YYEKEE (reference sequence). CDR3 length: 15 residues. The genes are TRBV5-5 and TRBJ2-1, with 8 bases fitting TRBD1. The receptor's source is a woman aged 60-70 years with COVID-19, enrolled during active disease. Sample: peripheral blood. In nucleotides, the CDR3 is TGTGCCAGCAGCTTCGAAGACAGGGGTTGGAATGAGCAGTTCTTC. Amino acids: CASSFEDRGWNEQFF. The whole variable domain, remainder taken from reference TRBV5-5 and TRBJ2-1, is DAGVTQSPTHLIKTRGQQVTLRCSPISGHKSVSWYQQVLGQGPQFIFQYYEKEERGRGNFPDRFSARQFPNYSSELNVNALLLGDSALYLCASSFEDRGWNEQFFGPGTRLTVL.